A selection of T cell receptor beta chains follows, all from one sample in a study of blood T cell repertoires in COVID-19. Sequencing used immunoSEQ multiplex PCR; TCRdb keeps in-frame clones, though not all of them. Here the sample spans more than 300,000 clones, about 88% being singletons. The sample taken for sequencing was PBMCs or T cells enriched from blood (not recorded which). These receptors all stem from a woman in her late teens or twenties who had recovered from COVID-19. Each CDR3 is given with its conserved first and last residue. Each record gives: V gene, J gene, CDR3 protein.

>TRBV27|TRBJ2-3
CASSSRWASGGAPDTQYF
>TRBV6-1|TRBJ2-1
CASSAGGGTTYNEQFF
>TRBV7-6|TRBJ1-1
CASSSEQGMNTEAFF
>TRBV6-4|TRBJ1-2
CATPGRYGYTF
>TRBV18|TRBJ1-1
CASSPPFGTSDTEAFF
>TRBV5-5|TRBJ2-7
CASSWDSHSYEQYF
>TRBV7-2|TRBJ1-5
CASSLVIRGDQPQHF
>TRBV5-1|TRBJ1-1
CASSFVTGGLNTEAFF
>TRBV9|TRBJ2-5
CASSVGISGAPEQETQYF
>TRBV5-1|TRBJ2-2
CASSRQGPNTGELFF
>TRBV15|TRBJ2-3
CATSRASWTETSSTDTQYF
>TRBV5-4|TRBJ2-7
CASSLGRVQLYEQYF
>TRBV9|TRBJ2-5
CASSVGRRQGAETQYF
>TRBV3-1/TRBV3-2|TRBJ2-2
CASSRLQGTNTGELFF
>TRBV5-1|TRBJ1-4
CASRPGTGFEKLFF
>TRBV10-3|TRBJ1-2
CAISEVRGQGGYTF
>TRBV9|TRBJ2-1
CASSVPGGYNEQFF
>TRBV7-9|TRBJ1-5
CASSPPSGQPQHF
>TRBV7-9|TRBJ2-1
CASSLGATGWTEQFF
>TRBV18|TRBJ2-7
CASSPETGANEQYF
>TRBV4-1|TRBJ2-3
CASSQEGGSGGRINTDTQYF
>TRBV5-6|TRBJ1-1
CASSLSPSTEAFF
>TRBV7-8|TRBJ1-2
CASSLGSGTGGNYGYTF
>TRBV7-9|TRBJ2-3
CASTPRQAPDTQYF
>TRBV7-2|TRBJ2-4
CASSSEGLALNIQYF
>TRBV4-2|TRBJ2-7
CASSQAGGSYEQYF
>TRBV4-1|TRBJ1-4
CASSQERYEKLFF
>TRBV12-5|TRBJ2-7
CASGSRTGGLGGGVYEQYF
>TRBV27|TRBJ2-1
CASSSRTDNEQFF
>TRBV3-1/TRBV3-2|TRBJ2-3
CASSQELGSTDTQYF
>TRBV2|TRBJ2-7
CASSLSGGLEYEQYF
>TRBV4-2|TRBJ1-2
CASSQAWGQASEAYYGYTF
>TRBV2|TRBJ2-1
CASSSDREIEQFF
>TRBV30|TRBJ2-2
CATRLAGGPGGELFF
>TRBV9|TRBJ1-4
CASSRDIELFF
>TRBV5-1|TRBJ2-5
CASSLAGSGTIPRNEEETQYF
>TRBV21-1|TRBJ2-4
CASSDRGLELLAKNIQYF
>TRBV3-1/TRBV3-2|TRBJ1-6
CASSPLDRGDSPLHF
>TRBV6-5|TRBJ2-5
CASSYSRSQVETQYF
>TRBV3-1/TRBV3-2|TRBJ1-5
CASSQGEQGNQPQHF
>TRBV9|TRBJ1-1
CASSVIRGPEAFF
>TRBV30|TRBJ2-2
CAWSVLPGLNTGELFF
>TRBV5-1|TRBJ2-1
CASGGASYNEQFF
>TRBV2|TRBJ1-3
CASRTDRVADTIYF
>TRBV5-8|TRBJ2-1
CASSLLAGGPLAVNEQFF
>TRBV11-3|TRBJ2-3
CASRGLPTDTQYF
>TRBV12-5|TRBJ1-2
CASGLVIGYGYTF
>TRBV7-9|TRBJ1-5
CASSFGQTNQPQHF
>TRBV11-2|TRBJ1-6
CASSHLRDRGQSSPLHF
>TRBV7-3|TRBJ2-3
CASRPGLHTDTQYF
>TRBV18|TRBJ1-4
CASSPNREKLFF
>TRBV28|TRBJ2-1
CASSFGTTSYNEQFF
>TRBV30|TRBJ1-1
CAWSPLRGTEAFF
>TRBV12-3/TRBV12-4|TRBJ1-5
CASGAQPQHF
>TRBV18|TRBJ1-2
CASLTRRNEGGYTF
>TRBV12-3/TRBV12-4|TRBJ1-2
CASSPAGEIF
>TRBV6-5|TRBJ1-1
CASTSTWRGSEAFF
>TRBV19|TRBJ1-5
CASSIHSTGPGQPQHF